This T cell receptor beta chain emerged from a study of radiotherapy plus CTLA-4 blockade in lung cancer. Study context: Objective responses were documented in 15% to 20% of patients, with disease control in approximately 32%.

TCRdb keeps only in-frame clones here, not all; method: immunoSEQ multiplex PCR. The data hold tens of thousands of clones, with about 78% observed a single time. A word on this clone: A junction boundary mismatches the germline segment, possibly from a read error.

This CDR3 region has 12 residues. Germline V CDR1 and CDR2: MNHNY, SVGAGI (reference sequence). Chemo-refractory metastatic non-small-cell lung cancer patients underwent focal radiation alongside CTLA-4 blockade with ipilimumab. The sample consisted of peripheral blood, taken from a patient treated with radiotherapy plus ipilimumab. The receptor's source is a human donor with non-small cell lung cancer who had a partial response to radiotherapy plus ipilimumab. Some clones in this sample may be carry-over from other donors' samples. The rearrangement links TRBV6-6 to TRBJ1-6; maybe TRBD1 (5 bases). DNA of the CDR3: TGTGCCAGCAGTTACTTCGGGGGGGAAGAAAACTTT. Translated, it gives CASSYFGGEENF.